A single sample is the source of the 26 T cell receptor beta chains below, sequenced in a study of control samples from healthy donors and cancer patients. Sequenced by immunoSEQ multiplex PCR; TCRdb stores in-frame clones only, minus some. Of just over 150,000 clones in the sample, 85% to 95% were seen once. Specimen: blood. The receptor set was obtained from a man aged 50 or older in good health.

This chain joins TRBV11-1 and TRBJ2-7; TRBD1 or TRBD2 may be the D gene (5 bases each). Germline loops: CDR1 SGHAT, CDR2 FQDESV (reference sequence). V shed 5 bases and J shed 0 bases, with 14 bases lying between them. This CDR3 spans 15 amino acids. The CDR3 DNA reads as TGTGCCAGCAGCCGGGCCTCGGGGACCTCCTACGAGCAGTACTTC. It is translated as CASSRASGTSYEQYF.

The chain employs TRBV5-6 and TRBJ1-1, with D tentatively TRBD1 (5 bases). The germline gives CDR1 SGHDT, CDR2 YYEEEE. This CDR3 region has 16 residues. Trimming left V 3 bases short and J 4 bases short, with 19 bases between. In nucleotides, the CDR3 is TGTGCCAGCAGCTCCCCGGTGGGCAGGGTGGCCACTGAAGCTTTCTTT. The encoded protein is CASSSPVGRVATEAFF.

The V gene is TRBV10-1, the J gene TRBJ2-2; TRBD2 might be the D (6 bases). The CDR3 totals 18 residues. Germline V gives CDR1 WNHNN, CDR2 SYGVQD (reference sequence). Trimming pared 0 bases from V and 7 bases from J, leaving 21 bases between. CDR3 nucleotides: TGCGCCAGCAGTGAGTCGGGGTTGAAGGACTACGGGATCGGGGAGCTGTTTTTT. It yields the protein CASSESGLKDYGIGELFF.

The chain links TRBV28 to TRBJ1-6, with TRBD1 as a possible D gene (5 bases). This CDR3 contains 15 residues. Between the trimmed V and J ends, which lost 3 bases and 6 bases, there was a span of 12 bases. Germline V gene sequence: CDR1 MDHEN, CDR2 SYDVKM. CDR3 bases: TGTGCCAGCAGTTTGCCGGGGGATGGTAATTCACCCCTCCACTTT. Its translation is CASSLPGDGNSPLHF.

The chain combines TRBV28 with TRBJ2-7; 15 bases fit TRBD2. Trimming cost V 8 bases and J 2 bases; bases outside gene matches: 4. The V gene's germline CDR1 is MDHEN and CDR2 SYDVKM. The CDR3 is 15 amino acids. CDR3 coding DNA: TGTGCCAGCCTAGGACTAGCGGGAGGGGCCTACGAGCAGTACTTC. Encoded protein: CASLGLAGGAYEQYF.

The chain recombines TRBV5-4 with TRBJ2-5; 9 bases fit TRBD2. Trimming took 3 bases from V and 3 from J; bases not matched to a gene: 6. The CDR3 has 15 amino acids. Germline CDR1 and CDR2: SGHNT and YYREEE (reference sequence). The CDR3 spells CASSSREGLKETQYF. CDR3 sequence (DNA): TGTGCCAGCAGCTCGCGGGAGGGCCTTAAAGAGACCCAGTACTTC.

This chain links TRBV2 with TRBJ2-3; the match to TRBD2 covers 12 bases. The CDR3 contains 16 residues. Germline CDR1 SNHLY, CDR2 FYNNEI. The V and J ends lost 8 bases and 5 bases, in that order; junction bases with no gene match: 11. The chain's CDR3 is CASRLLLAGGGDTQYF. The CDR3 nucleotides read TGTGCCAGCCGACTCCTCCTAGCGGGAGGGGGAGATACGCAGTATTTT. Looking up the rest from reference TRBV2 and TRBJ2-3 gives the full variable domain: EPEVTQTPSHQVTQMGQEVILRCVPISNHLYFYWYRQILGQKVEFLVSFYNNEISEKSEIFDDQFSVERPDGSNFTLKIRSTKLEDSAMYFCASRLLLAGGGDTQYFGPGTRLTVL.

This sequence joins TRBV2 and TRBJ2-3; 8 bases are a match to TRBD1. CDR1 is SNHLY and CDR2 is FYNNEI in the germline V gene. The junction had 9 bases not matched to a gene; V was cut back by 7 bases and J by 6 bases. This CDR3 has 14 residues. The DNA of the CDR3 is TGTGCCAGCAACTCAGGGGGCACCGCGGATACGCAGTATTTT. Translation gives CASNSGGTADTQYF. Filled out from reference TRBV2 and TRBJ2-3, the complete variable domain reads EPEVTQTPSHQVTQMGQEVILRCVPISNHLYFYWYRQILGQKVEFLVSFYNNEISEKSEIFDDQFSVERPDGSNFTLKIRSTKLEDSAMYFCASNSGGTADTQYFGPGTRLTVL.

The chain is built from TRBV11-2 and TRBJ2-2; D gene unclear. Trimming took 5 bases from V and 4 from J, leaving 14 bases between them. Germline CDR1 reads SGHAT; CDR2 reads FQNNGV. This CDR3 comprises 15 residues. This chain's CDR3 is CASSLRARSTGELFF. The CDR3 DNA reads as TGTGCCAGCAGCCTCCGGGCGAGGAGCACCGGGGAGCTGTTTTTT.

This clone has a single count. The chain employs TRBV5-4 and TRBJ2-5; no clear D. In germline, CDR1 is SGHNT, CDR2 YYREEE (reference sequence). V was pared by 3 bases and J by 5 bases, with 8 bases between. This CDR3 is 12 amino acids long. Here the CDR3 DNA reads TGTGCCAGCAGCTATAATTGGGAGACCCAGTACTTC. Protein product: CASSYNWETQYF.

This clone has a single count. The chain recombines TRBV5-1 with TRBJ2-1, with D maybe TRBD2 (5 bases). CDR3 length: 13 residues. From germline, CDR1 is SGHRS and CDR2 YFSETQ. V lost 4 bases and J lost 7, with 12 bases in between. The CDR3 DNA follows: TGCGCCAGCAGCCCTAGGACGGGAAATGAGCAGTTCTTC. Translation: CASSPRTGNEQFF. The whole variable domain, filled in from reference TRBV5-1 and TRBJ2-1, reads KAGVTQTPRYLIKTRGQQVTLSCSPISGHRSVSWYQQTPGQGLQFLFEYFSETQRNKGNFPGRFSGRQFSNSRSEMNVSTLELGDSALYLCASSPRTGNEQFFGPGTRLTVL.

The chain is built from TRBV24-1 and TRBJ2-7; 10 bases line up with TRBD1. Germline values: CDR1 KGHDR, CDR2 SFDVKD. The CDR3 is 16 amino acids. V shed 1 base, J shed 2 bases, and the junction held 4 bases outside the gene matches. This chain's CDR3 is CATSDFTGQGAYEQYF. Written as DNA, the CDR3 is TGTGCCACCAGTGATTTTACAGGACAGGGGGCCTACGAGCAGTACTTC.

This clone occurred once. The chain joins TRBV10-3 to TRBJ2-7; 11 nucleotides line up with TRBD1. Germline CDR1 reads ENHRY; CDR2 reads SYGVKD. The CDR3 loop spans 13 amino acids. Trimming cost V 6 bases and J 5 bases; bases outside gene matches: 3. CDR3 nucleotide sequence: TGTGCCATCAGGGGACAGGGGGACCACGAGCAGTACTTC. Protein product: CAIRGQGDHEQYF.

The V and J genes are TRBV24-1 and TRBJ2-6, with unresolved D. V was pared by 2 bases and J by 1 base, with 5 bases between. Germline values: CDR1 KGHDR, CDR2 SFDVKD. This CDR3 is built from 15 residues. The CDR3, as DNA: TGTGCCACCAGTGATTCCAATTCTGGGGCCAACGTCCTGACTTTC. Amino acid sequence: CATSDSNSGANVLTF.

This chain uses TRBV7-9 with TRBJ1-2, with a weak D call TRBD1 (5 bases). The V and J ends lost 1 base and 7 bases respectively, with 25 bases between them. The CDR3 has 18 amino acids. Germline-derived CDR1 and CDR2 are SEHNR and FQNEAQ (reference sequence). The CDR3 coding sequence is TGTGCCAGCAGCTTAGAGTTCGGAAGACAGCGGGGTGACCCTGGCTACACCTTC. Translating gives CASSLEFGRQRGDPGYTF.

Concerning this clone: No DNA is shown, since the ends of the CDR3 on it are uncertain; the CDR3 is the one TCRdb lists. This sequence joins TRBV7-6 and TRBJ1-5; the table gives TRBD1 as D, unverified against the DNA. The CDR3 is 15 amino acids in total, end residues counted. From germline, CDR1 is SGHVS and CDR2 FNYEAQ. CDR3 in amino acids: CASSSSTGSNQPQHF.

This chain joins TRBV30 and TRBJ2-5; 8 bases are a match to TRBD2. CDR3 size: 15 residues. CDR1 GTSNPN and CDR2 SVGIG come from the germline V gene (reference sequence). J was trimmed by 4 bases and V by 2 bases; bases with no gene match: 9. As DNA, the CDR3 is TGTGCCTGGAGTCGAAGCGGGAGTCGAGGAGAGACCCAGTACTTC. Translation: CAWSRSGSRGETQYF.

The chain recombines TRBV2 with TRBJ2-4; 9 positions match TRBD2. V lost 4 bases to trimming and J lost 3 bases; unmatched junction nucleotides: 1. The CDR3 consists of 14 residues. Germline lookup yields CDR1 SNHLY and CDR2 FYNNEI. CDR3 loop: CASSVLAGKNIQYF. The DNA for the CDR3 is TGTGCCAGCAGTGTACTAGCGGGCAAAAACATTCAGTACTTC.

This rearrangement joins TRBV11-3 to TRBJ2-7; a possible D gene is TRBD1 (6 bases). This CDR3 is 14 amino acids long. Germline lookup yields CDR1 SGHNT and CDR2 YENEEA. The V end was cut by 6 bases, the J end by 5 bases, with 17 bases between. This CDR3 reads CASRSQGRGHEQYF. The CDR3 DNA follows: TGTGCCAGCAGGTCGCAGGGGCGCGGCCACGAGCAGTACTTC.

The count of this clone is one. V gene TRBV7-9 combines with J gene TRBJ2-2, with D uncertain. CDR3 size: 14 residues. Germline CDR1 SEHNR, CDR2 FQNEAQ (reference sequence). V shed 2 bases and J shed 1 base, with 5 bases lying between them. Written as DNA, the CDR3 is TGTGCCAGCAGCTTACCGGGGAACACCGGGGAGCTGTTTTTT. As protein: CASSLPGNTGELFF.

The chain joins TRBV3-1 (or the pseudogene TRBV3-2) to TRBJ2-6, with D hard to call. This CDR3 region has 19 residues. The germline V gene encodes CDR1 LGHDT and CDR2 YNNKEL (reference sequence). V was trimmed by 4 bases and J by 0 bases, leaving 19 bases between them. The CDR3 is CASSRPLSDGLSGANVLTF. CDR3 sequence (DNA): TGTGCCAGCAGCCGACCATTATCGGACGGCCTCTCTGGGGCCAACGTCCTGACTTTC.

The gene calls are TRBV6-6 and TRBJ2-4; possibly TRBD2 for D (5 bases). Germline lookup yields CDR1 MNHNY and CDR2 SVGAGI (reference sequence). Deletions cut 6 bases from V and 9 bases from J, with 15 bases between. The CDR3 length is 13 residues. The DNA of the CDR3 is TGTGCCAGCAGCTCCGGACGTACTAGCATTCAGTACTTC. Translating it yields CASSSGRTSIQYF.

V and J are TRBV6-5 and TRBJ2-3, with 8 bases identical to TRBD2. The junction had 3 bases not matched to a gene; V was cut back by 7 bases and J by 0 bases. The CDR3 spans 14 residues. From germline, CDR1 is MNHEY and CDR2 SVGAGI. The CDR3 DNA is TGTGCCAGCACCAGCGGGGGAAGCACAGATACGCAGTATTTT. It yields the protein CASTSGGSTDTQYF.

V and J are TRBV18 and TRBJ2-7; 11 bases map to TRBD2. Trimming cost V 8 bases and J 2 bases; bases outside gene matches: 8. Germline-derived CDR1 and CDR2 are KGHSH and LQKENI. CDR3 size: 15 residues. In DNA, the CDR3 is TGTGCCAGCACCGAGGTAGCGGGAGGGCCCTACGAGCAGTACTTC. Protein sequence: CASTEVAGGPYEQYF.

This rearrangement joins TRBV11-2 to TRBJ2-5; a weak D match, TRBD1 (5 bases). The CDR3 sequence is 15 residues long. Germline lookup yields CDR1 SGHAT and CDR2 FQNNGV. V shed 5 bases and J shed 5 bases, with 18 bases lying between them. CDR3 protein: CASSPRGFPRETQYF. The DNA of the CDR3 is TGTGCCAGCAGCCCTAGGGGTTTTCCAAGGGAGACCCAGTACTTC.

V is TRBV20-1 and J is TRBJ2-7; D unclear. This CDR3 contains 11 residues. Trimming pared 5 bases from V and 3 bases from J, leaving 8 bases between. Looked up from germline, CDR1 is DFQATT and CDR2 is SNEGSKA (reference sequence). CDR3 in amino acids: CSAFGLYEQYF. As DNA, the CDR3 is TGCAGTGCTTTCGGGCTCTACGAGCAGTACTTC.